This TCR beta chain was documented in a study of blood T cells in healthy people across ages. CDR1 SGHTA and CDR2 FQGNSA come from the germline V gene. This CDR3 has 16 amino acids. V shed 3 bases, J shed 2 bases, and the junction held 6 bases outside the gene matches. Isolation per sample recovered at least 6.5 million PBMCs. Using a J-beta primer mix together with a sample-barcoded 5' primer, a second PCR was run for about 6 to 12 cycles. Each of the cDNA molecules was tagged by a template-switch adaptor with 12 random nucleotides. TCRdb reprocessed the 5' RACE reads via MiXCR and lists one record per CDR3 protein. The sample has under 2,000,000 distinct CDR3 sequences; around half are singletons. On this clonotype: The antigen is not known.

General study findings and limits: It was not possible, with unsorted PBMCs, to conclusively compare naive and antigen-experienced cells. Naive T cell percentage showed a strong correlation with TCR beta diversity.

The chain uses TRBV7-2 and TRBJ2-5; 10 bases line up with TRBD2. The TCR sequence derives from a woman between 35 and 50 years old in good health. The sequenced material came from blood. CDR3 DNA: TGTGCCAGCAGCTTGACCGGGACTAGCGTGCAAGAGACCCAGTACTTC. It is translated as CASSLTGTSVQETQYF.